Shown below are 19 T cell receptor beta chains from a single sample sequenced in a study of graft-versus-host responses after intestinal transplantation. Researchers processed graft tissue to release intraepithelial and lamina propria lymphocytes. Profiled with immunoSEQ multiplex PCR; TCRdb holds only in-frame clones, not every one. The sample comprises some 17,000 clones, roughly 80% of which are singletons, and around 5.5% rests with the top ten. Sample: ileum tissue, taken 17 days after transplant. These receptors all come from a human patient who received an intestinal transplant, so some T cells may come from the graft donor.

Written as DNA, the CDR3 is TGTGCCAGTCGCAGTGTGGAGAAACTGTTTTTT. Protein product: CASRSVEKLFF. This sequence joins TRBV19 and TRBJ1-4; D remains ambiguous. Germline V gene sequence: CDR1 LNHDA, CDR2 SQIVND (reference sequence). CDR3 size: 11 residues. V was pared by 8 bases and J by 11 bases, with 12 bases between.

The V call is TRBV5-1, the J call TRBJ2-7; 11 nucleotides line up with TRBD2. V lost 5 bases, J lost 2 bases, and 3 bases stayed unmatched. Germline V lookup: CDR1 SGHRS, CDR2 YFSETQ. The CDR3 totals 14 residues. DNA of the CDR3: TGCGCCAGCAGTCTACTAGCGGGAGCCTACGAGCAGTACTTC. It encodes CASSLLAGAYEQYF.

CDR3 region: CAWSASASQADEQYF. In DNA form, the CDR3 reads TGTGCCTGGAGTGCGTCAGCTAGCCAGGCGGACGAGCAGTACTTC. V is TRBV30 and J is TRBJ2-7; D perhaps matches TRBD2 (5 bases). Trimming took off 1 base at V and 5 bases at J, with 18 bases between the two ends. Germline V gene data show CDR1 as GTSNPN and CDR2 as SVGIG (reference sequence). The length of the CDR3 is 15 residues.

This clone was seen once. This chain connects TRBV6-5 to TRBJ2-4, with 7 bases fitting TRBD2. Trimming cost V 0 bases and J 8 bases; bases outside gene matches: 7. The CDR3 consists of 15 residues. Germline loops: CDR1 MNHEY, CDR2 SVGAGI. Written as DNA, the CDR3 is TGTGCCAGCAGTTACTCCCCGGGACTACTCGACATTCAGTACTTC. Residues: CASSYSPGLLDIQYF.

The chain couples TRBV19 to TRBJ2-2; the match to TRBD2 covers 13 bases. The CDR3 consists of 19 residues. CDR1 and CDR2 (germline): LNHDA, SQIVND (reference sequence). V shed 4 bases, J shed 5 bases, and the junction held 13 bases outside the gene matches. The CDR3 sequence: CASSTLSRTSGGVTGELFF. As DNA, the CDR3 is TGTGCCAGTAGTACCCTTTCCAGGACTAGCGGGGGTGTTACCGGGGAGCTGTTTTTT.

V is TRBV7-9 and J is TRBJ2-5; 9 nucleotides line up with TRBD1. The last part of the DNA fits TRBJ2-7 better; the J call may be wrong. The CDR3 spans 16 residues. The germline CDR1 and CDR2 sequences are SEHNR and FQNEAQ (reference sequence). For the CDR3, the DNA is TGTGCCAGCAGCTTAAGCTCGGGACAGGGCTCCTACGAGCAGTACTTC. This encodes CASSLSSGQGSYEQYF.

The J gene is TRBJ2-7, the V gene TRBV15; weak D call: TRBD2 (6 bases). This CDR3 has 15 residues. The germline V and J ends were trimmed by 0 bases and 7 bases, with 16 bases remaining between them. Germline assignment: CDR1 LNHNV and CDR2 YYDKDF (reference sequence). CDR3: CATSRDSNSAGEQYF. The CDR3 nucleotides read TGTGCCACCAGCAGAGATTCCAATAGCGCGGGGGAGCAGTACTTC. The full variable domain, with the rest looked up from reference TRBV15 and TRBJ2-7, is DAMVIQNPRYQVTQFGKPVTLSCSQTLNHNVMYWYQQKSSQAPKLLFHYYDKDFNNEADTPDNFQSRRPNTSFCFLDIRSPGLGDTAMYLCATSRDSNSAGEQYFGPGTRLTVT.

The V gene is TRBV6-1, the J gene TRBJ2-7; D call uncertain. The V gene lost 3 bases and the J gene lost 3 bases, with 12 bases spanning the gap. CDR1 is MNHNS and CDR2 is SASEGT in the germline V gene. There are 14 residues in the CDR3. CDR3: CASSEWVENYEQYF. Here the CDR3 DNA reads TGTGCCAGCAGTGAGTGGGTCGAAAACTACGAGCAGTACTTC.

The chain recombines TRBV4-3 with TRBJ1-5, with a tentative D call TRBD1 (6 bases). This CDR3 is built from 16 residues. Looked up from germline, CDR1 is LGHNA and CDR2 is YSLEER. V was cut by 0 bases and J by 6 bases, with 15 bases left in between. Written as DNA, the CDR3 is TGCGCCAGCAGCCAAGACTATGAAGGGGGAGGTCAGCCCCAGCATTTT. Translating it yields CASSQDYEGGGQPQHF.

This chain uses TRBV7-9 with TRBJ2-7; 10 positions match TRBD2. Germline trimming cut 5 bases from V and 2 bases from J; bases unmatched to any gene: 6. Germline CDR1 reads SEHNR; CDR2 reads FQNEAQ (reference sequence). The CDR3 spans 15 residues. The CDR3 region is CASSIGTSATYEQYF. The CDR3 DNA sequence: TGTGCCAGCAGCATCGGGACTAGCGCCACCTACGAGCAGTACTTC. Together with reference TRBV7-9 and TRBJ2-7, the CDR3 gives the full variable domain: DTGVSQNPRHKITKRGQNVTFRCDPISEHNRLYWYRQTLGQGPEFLTYFQNEAQLEKSRLLSDRFSAERPKGSFSTLEIQRTEQGDSAMYLCASSIGTSATYEQYFGPGTRLTVT.

The V gene is TRBV10-3, the J gene TRBJ2-7; D might be TRBD2 (6 bases). Looked up from germline, CDR1 is ENHRY and CDR2 is SYGVKD. CDR3 size: 18 residues. V lost 3 bases and J lost 1, with 22 bases in between. DNA for the CDR3: TGTGCCATCAGTGACAGGTACGGAGGGGCTAGAGAATCCTACGAGCAGTACTTC. This encodes CAISDRYGGARESYEQYF.

The chain employs TRBV4-2 and TRBJ2-3; a possible D gene is TRBD2 (6 bases). Germline V gene lookup returns CDR1 LGHNA and CDR2 YNFKEQ. V was shortened by 5 bases and J by 0 bases, with 12 bases between the two germline ends. This CDR3 is built from 15 residues. The CDR3 DNA follows: TGTGCCAGCAGCAATAGCGGTGCTAGCACAGATACGCAGTATTTT. This translates into CASSNSGASTDTQYF.

The chain uses TRBV5-1 and TRBJ2-5; 8 bases are shared with TRBD2. CDR3 size: 15 residues. Germline CDR1 reads SGHRS; CDR2 reads YFSETQ. The V segment lost 3 bases and the J segment 5 bases; nucleotides outside the gene matches: 9. DNA of the CDR3: TGCGCCAGCAGCTATGACGGGGGGGCAGGGGAGACCCAGTACTTC. This gives the protein CASSYDGGAGETQYF. The full variable domain, with the rest looked up from reference TRBV5-1 and TRBJ2-5, is KAGVTQTPRYLIKTRGQQVTLSCSPISGHRSVSWYQQTPGQGLQFLFEYFSETQRNKGNFPGRFSGRQFSNSRSEMNVSTLELGDSALYLCASSYDGGAGETQYFGPGTRLLVL.

The chain recombines TRBV5-1 with TRBJ2-1; D ambiguous. This CDR3 is built from 12 residues. Germline V CDR1 and CDR2: SGHRS, YFSETQ. The ends were cut back, 3 bases at V and 9 bases at J, with 10 bases in the middle. As DNA, the CDR3 is TGCGCCAGCAGCTCCCCGGCTACTGAGCAGTTCTTC. Translated, it gives CASSSPATEQFF.

The chain joins TRBV7-2 to TRBJ2-2; the D is unclear. V was pared by 5 bases and J by 6 bases, with 10 bases between. The CDR3 totals 13 residues. Germline V lookup: CDR1 SGHTA, CDR2 FQGNSA. CDR3 in DNA: TGTGCCAGCAGCCCATATTTATCCGGGGAGCTGTTTTTT. Residues: CASSPYLSGELFF. The full variable domain, its missing parts supplied by reference TRBV7-2 and TRBJ2-2, is GAGVSQSPSNKVTEKGKDVELRCDPISGHTALYWYRQSLGQGLEFLIYFQGNSAPDKSGLPSDRFSAERTGGSVSTLTIQRTQQEDSAVYLCASSPYLSGELFFGEGSRLTVL.

The chain recombines TRBV7-9 with TRBJ2-1; 7 nucleotides align to TRBD1. V shed 5 bases, J shed 3 bases, and the junction held 16 bases outside the gene matches. The CDR3 spans 18 residues. Germline loops: CDR1 SEHNR, CDR2 FQNEAQ (reference sequence). This CDR3 reads CASSPRTSQGPIYNEQFF. Here the CDR3 DNA reads TGTGCCAGCAGCCCGCGTACCTCACAGGGGCCGATCTACAATGAGCAGTTCTTC.

DNA for the CDR3: TGTGCCAGCAGTGTAGCGGTAAACTCCTACGAGCAGTACTTC. It specifies CASSVAVNSYEQYF. The V call is TRBV28, the J call TRBJ2-7, with D tentatively TRBD2 (6 bases). V lost 5 bases and J lost 0, with 11 bases in between. The CDR3 has 14 residues. Per germline, CDR1 MDHEN and CDR2 SYDVKM.

The sample holds a few counts of this clone. The gene calls are TRBV19 and TRBJ1-2; a weak D match, TRBD1 (6 bases). The germline gives CDR1 LNHDA, CDR2 SQIVND (reference sequence). This CDR3 comprises 16 residues. V gave up 3 bases and J gave up 6 bases, with 20 bases separating them. Written as DNA, the CDR3 is TGTGCCAGTAGTATCACGGGACATTCAGACCGGGATGGCTACACCTTC. It specifies CASSITGHSDRDGYTF.

This clone is a singleton in its sample. V usage is TRBV9 and J usage is TRBJ2-3; D perhaps matches TRBD2 (6 bases). The ends were cut back, 3 bases at V and 7 bases at J, with 24 bases in the middle. The CDR3 is made up of 17 amino acids. Germline V CDR1 and CDR2: SGDLS, YYNGEE. CDR3 protein: CASSAETVAAQTHTQYF. CDR3 in DNA: TGTGCCAGCAGCGCAGAAACGGTAGCGGCACAGACGCATACGCAGTATTTT. The variable domain in full, completed from reference TRBV9 and TRBJ2-3, reads DSGVTQTPKHLITATGQRVTLRCSPRSGDLSVYWYQQSLDQGLQFLIQYYNGEERAKGNILERFSAQQFPDLHSELNLSSLELGDSALYFCASSAETVAAQTHTQYFGPGTRLTVL.